A selection of T cell receptor beta chains follows, all from one sample in a study of blood T cell repertoires in COVID-19. Some clones are missing from TCRdb's copy, which holds only in-frame ones; the method was immunoSEQ multiplex PCR. The data contain about 110,000 clones, about 90% of them singletons. Input material: peripheral blood. Receptors originate from a human donor in a cohort sampled during active COVID-19. The CDR3 runs from the conserved cysteine through the conserved F or W. Each record gives: CDR3 protein, CDR3 DNA, J gene, D gene, clone size, V gene. D genes are given only for firm matches. Clone size is not always given. Where it is, it says once, few, many or a class for expanded clones.

CDR3aa: CASSPPPGQGSKFF
CDR3nt: TGTGCCAGCAGTCCTCCTCCGGGACAGGGTAGTAAGTTCTTC
j_gene: TRBJ2-1
d_gene: TRBD1
abundance: NA
v_gene: TRBV28

CDR3aa: CASSPNTGEFYGYTF
CDR3nt: TGTGCCAGCTCACCTAATACAGGAGAATTCTATGGCTACACCTTC
j_gene: TRBJ1-2
d_gene: NA
abundance: NA
v_gene: TRBV18

CDR3aa: CASSVGQGPLEQYF
CDR3nt: TGTGCCAGCAGCGTTGGACAGGGGCCCCTCGAGCAGTACTTC
j_gene: TRBJ2-7
d_gene: TRBD1
abundance: NA
v_gene: TRBV9

CDR3aa: CASQPVAGRNNEQFF
CDR3nt: TGCGCCAGTCAGCCAGTAGCGGGCCGAAACAATGAGCAGTTCTTC
j_gene: TRBJ2-1
d_gene: TRBD2
abundance: NA
v_gene: TRBV4-1

CDR3aa: CASSPGQTLEAFF
CDR3nt: TGTGCCAGCAGCCCCGGACAGACCCTTGAAGCTTTCTTT
j_gene: TRBJ1-1
d_gene: NA
abundance: few
v_gene: TRBV7-9

CDR3aa: CSVVGLAGGEQETQYF
CDR3nt: TGCAGCGTTGTTGGGCTAGCGGGAGGGGAACAAGAGACCCAGTACTTC
j_gene: TRBJ2-5
d_gene: TRBD2
abundance: once
v_gene: TRBV29-1

CDR3aa: CAWNGISALNSPLHF
CDR3nt: TGTGCCTGGAACGGAATAAGCGCCCTAAATTCACCCCTCCACTTT
j_gene: TRBJ1-6
d_gene: NA
abundance: few
v_gene: TRBV30

CDR3aa: CASSLTVHNTDTQYF
CDR3nt: TGTGCCAGCAGCTTGACAGTACATAACACAGATACGCAGTATTTT
j_gene: TRBJ2-3
d_gene: NA
abundance: NA
v_gene: TRBV7-8

CDR3aa: CASSQEGGAVGNTIYF
CDR3nt: TGTGCCAGCAGCCAAGAAGGGGGGGCGGTAGGAAACACCATATATTTT
j_gene: TRBJ1-3
d_gene: NA
abundance: NA
v_gene: TRBV4-2

CDR3aa: CASRELGQRNTGELFF
CDR3nt: TGTGCCAGCAGAGAATTGGGACAGAGAAACACCGGGGAGCTGTTTTTT
j_gene: TRBJ2-2
d_gene: TRBD1
abundance: NA
v_gene: TRBV6-1

CDR3aa: CASTLAGGRGTEAFF
CDR3nt: TGCGCCAGCACCCTGGCGGGGGGGCGCGGGACTGAAGCTTTCTTT
j_gene: TRBJ1-1
d_gene: NA
abundance: NA
v_gene: TRBV5-1

CDR3aa: CASSYSFPDTEAFF
CDR3nt: TGTGCCAGCAGTTACTCGTTCCCGGACACTGAAGCTTTCTTT
j_gene: TRBJ1-1
d_gene: NA
abundance: NA
v_gene: TRBV6-6

CDR3aa: CASSFSGGKTYEQYF
CDR3nt: TGTGCCAGCAGCTTCAGCGGGGGCAAGACCTACGAGCAGTACTTC
j_gene: TRBJ2-7
d_gene: TRBD2
abundance: NA
v_gene: TRBV28

CDR3aa: CSVSGNSYEQYF
CDR3nt: TGCAGCGTTTCGGGTAACTCCTACGAGCAGTACTTC
j_gene: TRBJ2-7
d_gene: NA
abundance: NA
v_gene: TRBV29-1

CDR3aa: CASSRTSGNSYEQYF
CDR3nt: TGTGCCAGCAGCCGTACTAGCGGGAACTCCTACGAGCAGTACTTC
j_gene: TRBJ2-7
d_gene: TRBD2
abundance: NA
v_gene: TRBV5-4

CDR3aa: CASMGLSYEQYF
CDR3nt: TGTGCCAGTATGGGACTCTCCTACGAGCAGTACTTC
j_gene: TRBJ2-7
d_gene: NA
abundance: NA
v_gene: TRBV19

CDR3aa: CASSEWRETNEKLFF
CDR3nt: TGTGCCAGCAGTGAATGGAGGGAAACTAATGAAAAACTGTTTTTT
j_gene: TRBJ1-4
d_gene: NA
abundance: NA
v_gene: TRBV25-1

CDR3aa: CASSLVIQGTTNYGYTF
CDR3nt: TGCGCCAGCAGCTTGGTGATACAGGGGACCACAAACTATGGCTACACCTTC
j_gene: TRBJ1-2
d_gene: TRBD1
abundance: NA
v_gene: TRBV5-1

CDR3aa: CASSLARTYEQYF
CDR3nt: TGTGCCAGCAGCTTAGCCAGGACCTACGAGCAGTACTTC
j_gene: TRBJ2-7
d_gene: NA
abundance: NA
v_gene: TRBV7-2

CDR3aa: CASSSILVGQDSYEQYF
CDR3nt: TGTGCCAGCAGTTCTATCCTGGTGGGACAGGACTCCTACGAGCAGTACTTC
j_gene: TRBJ2-7
d_gene: TRBD1
abundance: NA
v_gene: TRBV11-2

CDR3aa: CASSPTGGFQLDNEQFF
CDR3nt: TGTGCCAGCAGCCCCACCGGCGGCTTTCAGCTAGACAATGAGCAGTTCTTC
j_gene: TRBJ2-1
d_gene: NA
abundance: NA
v_gene: TRBV27

CDR3aa: CASSLVRTPNYGYTF
CDR3nt: TGTGCCAGCAGCTTAGTCCGGACACCTAACTATGGCTACACCTTC
j_gene: TRBJ1-2
d_gene: NA
abundance: NA
v_gene: TRBV7-8

CDR3aa: CASSWTSGTYNEQFF
CDR3nt: TGCGCCAGCAGCTGGACTAGCGGCACCTACAATGAGCAGTTCTTC
j_gene: TRBJ2-1
d_gene: TRBD2
abundance: once
v_gene: TRBV5-1

CDR3aa: CASSQGTGGSYEQYF
CDR3nt: TGCGCCAGCAGCCAAGGGACAGGGGGGTCCTACGAGCAGTACTTC
j_gene: TRBJ2-7
d_gene: TRBD1
abundance: NA
v_gene: TRBV4-3

CDR3aa: CASSRDRARTYEQYF
CDR3nt: TGTGCCAGCAGTCGGGACAGGGCCCGGACCTACGAGCAGTACTTC
j_gene: TRBJ2-7
d_gene: TRBD1
abundance: NA
v_gene: TRBV6-5

CDR3aa: CASSLLQISSGNTIYF
CDR3nt: TGTGCCAGCAGCTTGCTCCAGATCAGCTCTGGAAACACCATATATTTT
j_gene: TRBJ1-3
d_gene: NA
abundance: NA
v_gene: TRBV7-2

CDR3aa: CASSFSQTPGQHYGYTF
CDR3nt: TGTGCCAGCAGTTTCTCCCAAACACCGGGACAGCACTATGGCTACACCTTC
j_gene: TRBJ1-2
d_gene: TRBD1
abundance: NA
v_gene: TRBV27

CDR3aa: CASSIGQGGGKTQYF
CDR3nt: TGTGCCAGTAGTATAGGACAGGGTGGGGGAAAGACCCAGTACTTC
j_gene: TRBJ2-5
d_gene: TRBD1
abundance: NA
v_gene: TRBV19

CDR3aa: CSVDQAGANVLTF
CDR3nt: TGCAGCGTTGATCAGGCTGGGGCCAACGTCCTGACTTTC
j_gene: TRBJ2-6
d_gene: NA
abundance: NA
v_gene: TRBV29-1

CDR3aa: CASSIDRGGTEAFF
CDR3nt: TGTGCCAGTAGTATTGACAGGGGGGGGACTGAAGCTTTCTTT
j_gene: TRBJ1-1
d_gene: TRBD1
abundance: NA
v_gene: TRBV19

CDR3aa: CASSPRPGTSSLKETQYF
CDR3nt: TGTGCCAGCTCACCACGACCAGGGACTAGCAGCCTCAAAGAGACCCAGTACTTC
j_gene: TRBJ2-5
d_gene: TRBD2
abundance: NA
v_gene: TRBV18

CDR3aa: CATSRDRTGDEQYF
CDR3nt: TGTGCCACCAGCAGAGACAGGACAGGGGACGAGCAGTACTTC
j_gene: TRBJ2-7
d_gene: TRBD1
abundance: NA
v_gene: TRBV15

CDR3aa: CASSLGTTDWTRAYNEQFF
CDR3nt: TGTGCCAGCAGCTTAGGGACGACTGACTGGACAAGGGCCTACAATGAGCAGTTCTTC
j_gene: TRBJ2-1
d_gene: NA
abundance: few
v_gene: TRBV7-9

CDR3aa: CASSIGTSETNTGELFF
CDR3nt: TGTGCCAGCAGCATCGGGACTAGCGAAACGAACACCGGGGAGCTGTTTTTT
j_gene: TRBJ2-2
d_gene: TRBD2
abundance: few
v_gene: TRBV5-4

CDR3aa: CATKGGLAGSGELFF
CDR3nt: TGTGCCACCAAAGGCGGACTAGCGGGTTCGGGGGAGCTGTTTTTT
j_gene: TRBJ2-2
d_gene: TRBD2
abundance: NA
v_gene: TRBV7-2

CDR3aa: CASSARVAENYNEQFF
CDR3nt: TGTGCCAGCAGTGCTAGGGTAGCGGAGAATTACAATGAGCAGTTCTTC
j_gene: TRBJ2-1
d_gene: NA
abundance: NA
v_gene: TRBV11-1

CDR3aa: CASSHSTSGRLDYNEQFF
CDR3nt: TGCGCCAGCAGCCACTCCACTAGCGGGAGACTCGATTACAATGAGCAGTTCTTC
j_gene: TRBJ2-1
d_gene: TRBD2
abundance: NA
v_gene: TRBV4-1

CDR3aa: CASSYSSGNTIYF
CDR3nt: TGTGCCAGCAGTTACTCGTCAGGAAACACCATATATTTT
j_gene: TRBJ1-3
d_gene: NA
abundance: NA
v_gene: TRBV6-5

CDR3aa: CASSERGNSPLHF
CDR3nt: TGTGCCAGCAGTGAAAGGGGTAATTCACCCCTCCACTTT
j_gene: TRBJ1-6
d_gene: NA
abundance: NA
v_gene: TRBV6-1

CDR3aa: CASSRQGTNEKLFF
CDR3nt: TGTGCCAGCAGTCGACAGGGGACTAATGAAAAACTGTTTTTT
j_gene: TRBJ1-4
d_gene: TRBD1
abundance: NA
v_gene: TRBV3-1/TRBV3-2

CDR3aa: CASSPGGNTEAFF
CDR3nt: TGTGCCAGCAGTCCCGGAGGGAACACTGAAGCTTTCTTT
j_gene: TRBJ1-1
d_gene: NA
abundance: NA
v_gene: TRBV12-3/TRBV12-4

CDR3aa: CAWSLVQETQYF
CDR3nt: TGTGCCTGGAGTCTAGTCCAAGAGACCCAGTACTTC
j_gene: TRBJ2-5
d_gene: NA
abundance: NA
v_gene: TRBV30

CDR3aa: CASTLTSGRDEQFF
CDR3nt: TGTGCCAGCACCCTAACTAGCGGGAGGGATGAGCAGTTCTTC
j_gene: TRBJ2-1
d_gene: TRBD2
abundance: NA
v_gene: TRBV9

CDR3aa: CASSLYSNQPQHF
CDR3nt: TGTGCCAGCAGCCTCTATAGCAATCAGCCCCAGCATTTT
j_gene: TRBJ1-5
d_gene: NA
abundance: once
v_gene: TRBV12-3/TRBV12-4

CDR3aa: CASRSNKNTEAFF
CDR3nt: TGTGCCAGCAGATCCAACAAGAACACTGAAGCTTTCTTT
j_gene: TRBJ1-1
d_gene: NA
abundance: NA
v_gene: TRBV6-1

CDR3aa: CASSAQLNTEAFF
CDR3nt: TGTGCCAGCAGCGCACAGTTGAACACTGAAGCTTTCTTT
j_gene: TRBJ1-1
d_gene: NA
abundance: NA
v_gene: TRBV2